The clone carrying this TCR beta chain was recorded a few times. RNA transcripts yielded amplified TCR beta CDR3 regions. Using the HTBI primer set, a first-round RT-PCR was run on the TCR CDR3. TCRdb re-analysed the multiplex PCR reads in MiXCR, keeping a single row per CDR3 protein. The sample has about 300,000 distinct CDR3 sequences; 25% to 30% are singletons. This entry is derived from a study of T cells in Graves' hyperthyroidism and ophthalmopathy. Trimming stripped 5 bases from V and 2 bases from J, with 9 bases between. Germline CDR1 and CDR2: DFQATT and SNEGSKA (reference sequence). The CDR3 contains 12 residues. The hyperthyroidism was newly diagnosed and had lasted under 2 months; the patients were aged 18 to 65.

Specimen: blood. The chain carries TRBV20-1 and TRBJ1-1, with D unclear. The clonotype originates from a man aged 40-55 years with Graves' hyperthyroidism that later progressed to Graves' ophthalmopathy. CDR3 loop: CSAFDLNTEAFF. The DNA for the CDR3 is TGCAGTGCTTTTGACCTAAACACTGAAGCTTTCTTT.